A single sample is the source of the 21 T cell receptor beta chains below, sequenced in a study of blood T cell repertoires in COVID-19. The protocol was immunoSEQ multiplex PCR, while the TCRdb copy is restricted to in-frame clones and leaves out a portion. This table holds some 170,000 clones, 90% found once. What was sequenced was peripheral blood. These receptors originate from a man in his 60s with active or convalescent COVID-19.

This rearrangement joins TRBV11-3 to TRBJ2-5, with a possible D match to TRBD2 (6 bases). This CDR3 is 13 amino acids long. CDR1 is SGHNT and CDR2 is YENEEA in the germline V gene. The V gene lost 3 bases and the J gene lost 3 bases, with 8 bases spanning the gap. The CDR3 spells CASSFGGKETQYF. CDR3 DNA: TGTGCCAGCAGCTTCGGAGGGAAAGAGACCCAGTACTTC. Full variable domain (remainder filled in from reference TRBV11-3 and TRBJ2-5): EAGVVQSPRYKIIEKKQPVAFWCNPISGHNTLYWYLQNLGQGPELLIRYENEEAVDDSQLPKDRFSAERLKGVDSTLKIQPAELGDSAVYLCASSFGGKETQYFGPGTRLLVL.

J is TRBJ1-2 and V is TRBV4-1; 7 bases map to TRBD1. V was pared by 1 base and J by 4 bases, with 6 bases of the junction left unmatched. Germline-derived CDR1 and CDR2 are MGHRA and YSYEKL. This CDR3 comprises 15 residues. In DNA, the CDR3 is TGCGCCAGCAGCCAAGTTGTTGAGGGGGCCTATGGCTACACCTTC. Its translation: CASSQVVEGAYGYTF.

The genes are TRBV7-9 and TRBJ1-1; TRBD1 aligns across 7 bases. Germline CDR1 SEHNR, CDR2 FQNEAQ (reference sequence). The CDR3 spans 16 residues. V shed 3 bases and J 0 bases; nucleotides not matched to a gene: 7. Here the CDR3 DNA reads TGTGCCAGCAGCTTTTGGCAGGGGGTCATGAACACTGAAGCTTTCTTT. This sequence encodes CASSFWQGVMNTEAFF.

The chain uses TRBV2 and TRBJ2-2, with 8 bases lining up with TRBD1. Germline trimming cut 9 bases from V and 0 bases from J; bases unmatched to any gene: 6. CDR3 length equals 15 residues. Germline CDR1 is SNHLY and CDR2 is FYNNEI. As DNA, the CDR3 is TGTGCCAGTCAGACAGGGGACGCGAACACCGGGGAGCTGTTTTTT. Its translation is CASQTGDANTGELFF.

This chain connects TRBV3-1 (or the pseudogene TRBV3-2) to TRBJ1-2; 9 positions match TRBD1. The length of the CDR3 is 15 residues. Germline loops: CDR1 LGHDT, CDR2 YNNKEL (reference sequence). V shed 2 bases and J 4 bases; nucleotides not matched to a gene: 5. For the CDR3, the DNA is TGTGCCAGCAGCCAAAACAGGGGGCGCCCCTATGGCTACACCTTC. Translation gives CASSQNRGRPYGYTF.

CDR3 sequence: CASSPHTDTQYF. The CDR3 region has the DNA TGCGCCAGCAGCCCACACACAGATACGCAGTATTTT. The chain combines TRBV5-1 with TRBJ2-3; D is uncertain. V gave up 4 bases and J gave up 2 bases, with 5 bases separating them. The CDR3 has 12 residues. The germline V gene encodes CDR1 SGHRS and CDR2 YFSETQ.

The sample holds one count of this clone. This chain joins TRBV6-6 and TRBJ1-5; D call uncertain. Germline V gives CDR1 MNHNY, CDR2 SVGAGI (reference sequence). CDR3 length equals 16 residues. V gave up 2 bases and J gave up 4 bases, with 15 bases separating them. As DNA, the CDR3 is TGTGCCAGCAGTTACGCGTCTCCCGCAGGTAATCAGCCCCAGCATTTT. This translates into CASSYASPAGNQPQHF.

The V and J genes are TRBV5-1 and TRBJ1-1; D is possibly TRBD1 (6 bases). V lost 7 bases to trimming and J lost 3 bases, with 13 bases between them. The germline gives CDR1 SGHRS, CDR2 YFSETQ. The CDR3 runs to 13 residues. The CDR3 protein is CASRDRYDTEAFF. DNA of the CDR3: TGCGCCAGCCGAGACAGGTACGACACTGAAGCTTTCTTT. Using reference TRBV5-1 and TRBJ1-1 for the parts outside the CDR3, the full variable domain is KAGVTQTPRYLIKTRGQQVTLSCSPISGHRSVSWYQQTPGQGLQFLFEYFSETQRNKGNFPGRFSGRQFSNSRSEMNVSTLELGDSALYLCASRDRYDTEAFFGQGTRLTVV.

The chain uses TRBV7-9 and TRBJ2-2, with TRBD1 identical over 12 bases. CDR1 is SEHNR, CDR2 FQNEAQ, per germline (reference sequence). The CDR3 spans 16 residues. J was trimmed by 6 bases and V by 6 bases; bases with no gene match: 8. The CDR3 DNA sequence: TGTGCCAGCAGTCACCCGGGACAGGGGGCCGCCGGGGAGCTGTTTTTT. Translation gives CASSHPGQGAAGELFF.

The gene calls are TRBV3-1 (or the pseudogene TRBV3-2) and TRBJ2-2, with D possibly TRBD1 on 6 matching bases. This CDR3 is 15 amino acids long. Trimming removed 4 bases from V and 5 bases from J, with 14 bases in between. Germline V lookup: CDR1 LGHDT, CDR2 YNNKEL (reference sequence). DNA of the CDR3: TGTGCCAGCAGCCTCACAGGGCTGGGAACCGGGGAGCTGTTTTTT. Encoded protein: CASSLTGLGTGELFF.

The rearrangement uses TRBV9 and TRBJ1-3; 9 bases align to TRBD1. The junction had 2 bases not matched to a gene; V was cut back by 0 bases and J by 4 bases. This CDR3 is 15 amino acids long. Germline values: CDR1 SGDLS, CDR2 YYNGEE. Here the CDR3 reads CASSVEGTGGNTIYF. CDR3 DNA: TGTGCCAGCAGCGTAGAGGGGACAGGGGGAAACACCATATATTTT.

The CDR3 region is CASSSQGSNQPQHF. The CDR3 bases are TGTGCCAGCAGTTCACAGGGGAGCAATCAGCCCCAGCATTTT. The V gene is TRBV2, the J gene TRBJ1-5; 7 positions match TRBD1. The ends lost 5 bases at V and 1 base at J; junction bases unmatched: 2. From germline, CDR1 is SNHLY and CDR2 FYNNEI. The CDR3 length is 14 residues.

The chain couples TRBV7-9 to TRBJ1-5; D is unresolved. Trimming stripped 4 bases from V and 5 bases from J, with 9 bases between. Germline loops: CDR1 SEHNR, CDR2 FQNEAQ (reference sequence). CDR3 length: 13 residues. This CDR3 reads CASSSQRDQPQHF. CDR3 in DNA: TGTGCCAGCAGCTCACAGAGAGATCAGCCCCAGCATTTT.

J is TRBJ1-2 and V is TRBV10-3; TRBD1 might be the D (5 bases). The CDR3 spans 14 residues. Per germline, CDR1 ENHRY and CDR2 SYGVKD. V lost 5 bases and J lost 0, with 10 bases in between. Written as DNA, the CDR3 is TGTGCCATCAGTTTGGACAAGACTAACTATGGCTACACCTTC. This translates into CAISLDKTNYGYTF.

This clone was found once. This chain joins TRBV30 and TRBJ1-6; 9 nucleotides agree with TRBD1. This CDR3 has 14 residues. Germline assignment: CDR1 GTSNPN and CDR2 SVGIG (reference sequence). The J segment lost 10 bases and the V segment lost 3 bases, leaving 7 bases of the junction unmatched. CDR3 residues: CAWREGTGNSPLHF. The CDR3 DNA sequence: TGTGCCTGGAGAGAGGGGACAGGGAACTCACCCCTCCACTTT.

J is TRBJ1-1 and V is TRBV3-1 (or the pseudogene TRBV3-2), with TRBD1 matching over 10 bases. The CDR3 loop spans 16 amino acids. The trim removed 0 bases at V and 1 base at J, leaving 2 bases unmatched. The germline V gene has CDR1 LGHDT and CDR2 YNNKEL (reference sequence). CDR3 residues: CASSQEGQGSNTEAFF. CDR3 DNA sequence: TGTGCCAGCAGCCAAGAGGGACAGGGGTCGAACACTGAAGCTTTCTTT.

The chain combines TRBV27 with TRBJ2-3; D might be TRBD1 (6 bases). V lost 2 bases, J lost 2 bases, and 14 bases lay in between. CDR3 length: 16 residues. CDR1 MNHEY and CDR2 SMNVEV come from the germline V gene (reference sequence). The CDR3, as DNA: TGTGCCAGCAGTTTAGGGGCCGAGGGACACACAGATACGCAGTATTTT. Amino acids: CASSLGAEGHTDTQYF.

The chain has TRBV18 and TRBJ2-1; D remains ambiguous. The V gene's germline CDR1 is KGHSH and CDR2 LQKENI. CDR3 length equals 16 residues. V lost 0 bases and J 0 bases, leaving 9 bases between the germline ends. CDR3 DNA: TGTGCCAGCTCACCACCTGCGGCCAGCTCCTACAATGAGCAGTTCTTC. Translated, it gives CASSPPAASSYNEQFF. The full variable domain, its missing parts supplied by reference TRBV18 and TRBJ2-1, is NAGVMQNPRHLVRRRGQEARLRCSPMKGHSHVYWYRQLPEEGLKFMVYLQKENIIDESGMPKERFSAEFPKEGPSILRIQQVVRGDSAAYFCASSPPAASSYNEQFFGPGTRLTVL.

The V and J genes are TRBV7-6 and TRBJ2-7; tentatively, D is TRBD1 (5 bases). Germline-derived CDR1 and CDR2 are SGHVS and FNYEAQ. The germline V and J ends were trimmed by 2 bases and 3 bases, with 11 bases remaining between them. This CDR3 is 14 amino acids long. CDR3 bases: TGTGCCAGCAGCTTACTAAACAGGCACTACGAGCAGTACTTC. It is translated as CASSLLNRHYEQYF.

This chain connects TRBV2 to TRBJ2-3, with no clear D. The CDR3 length is 11 residues. Germline lookup yields CDR1 SNHLY and CDR2 FYNNEI. The V end lost 7 bases, the J end lost 4 bases, and 6 bases lay between the germline ends. CDR3 coding DNA: TGTGCCAGCAAGGCGGCAGATACGCAGTATTTT. Protein product: CASKAADTQYF.

The chain employs TRBV4-1 and TRBJ1-2, with 9 bases lining up with TRBD1. The CDR3 length is 16 residues. J lost 2 bases, V lost 8 bases, and 12 bases had no gene match. CDR1 is MGHRA, CDR2 YSYEKL, per germline. The CDR3, as DNA: TGCGCCAGCCGCACAAGTGGAACAGGGGGCAACTATGGCTACACCTTC. This translates into CASRTSGTGGNYGYTF.